The 31 T cell receptor beta chains given below trace back to one sample, sequenced in a study of shared clonotypes between healthy human individuals. Sequencing used immunoSEQ multiplex PCR; TCRdb keeps in-frame clones, though not all of them. The sample carries 450,000 to 600,000 clones, approximately 85% recorded once. Sequencing was performed on PBMCs. These receptors were collected from a woman aged 40 to 50 in good health. Some clones in this sample may be carry-over from other donors' samples.

This clone has only a few counts. The V call is TRBV18, the J call TRBJ1-2; the D is unclear. This CDR3 contains 18 residues. Germline assignment: CDR1 KGHSH and CDR2 LQKENI. V lost 0 bases to trimming and J lost 0 bases, with 17 bases between them. CDR3 nucleotide sequence: TGTGCCAGCTCACCACCTGGGGTACGCTACACTACTAACTATGGCTACACCTTC. Protein sequence: CASSPPGVRYTTNYGYTF. Full variable domain (rest looked up from reference TRBV18 and TRBJ1-2): NAGVMQNPRHLVRRRGQEARLRCSPMKGHSHVYWYRQLPEEGLKFMVYLQKENIIDESGMPKERFSAEFPKEGPSILRIQQVVRGDSAAYFCASSPPGVRYTTNYGYTFGSGTRLTVV.

This clone was seen a handful of times. V and J are TRBV28 and TRBJ2-7; 7 positions agree with TRBD1. In germline, CDR1 is MDHEN, CDR2 SYDVKM. The CDR3 consists of 16 residues. With V trimmed by 4 bases and J by 4 bases, 13 bases remained unmatched. The CDR3 region is CASSSHRGRRGYEQYF. In nucleotides, the CDR3 is TGTGCCAGCAGTTCCCACAGGGGCCGTCGAGGGTACGAGCAGTACTTC.

To note about this clone: At the DNA level, this CDR3 is encoded by other sequences in the same sample as well. The V and J genes are TRBV29-1 and TRBJ2-5; D gene uncertain. V lost 7 bases and J lost 2, with 8 bases in between. The CDR3 runs 11 residues. CDR1 is SQVTM and CDR2 is ANQGSEA in the germline V gene. The CDR3 loop reads CSAGPQETQYF. In nucleotides, the CDR3 is TGCAGCGCCGGGCCTCAAGAGACCCAGTACTTC. Combining the CDR3 with reference TRBV29-1 and TRBJ2-5 gives the whole variable domain SAVISQKPSRDICQRGTSLTIQCQVDSQVTMMFWYRQQPGQSLTLIATANQGSEATYESGFVIDKFPISRPNLTFSTLTVSNMSPEDSSIYLCSAGPQETQYFGPGTRLLVL.

The chain combines TRBV7-2 with TRBJ2-1; 8 bases fit TRBD2. J was trimmed by 9 bases and V by 4 bases; bases with no gene match: 14. The CDR3 consists of 16 residues. Per germline, CDR1 SGHTA and CDR2 FQGNSA. CDR3: CASSSPTREALGEQFF. For the CDR3, the DNA is TGTGCCAGCAGCTCCCCCACGCGGGAGGCCCTCGGTGAGCAGTTCTTC.

This chain connects TRBV11-2 to TRBJ1-1, with D maybe TRBD1 (6 bases). Trimming removed 5 bases from V and 7 bases from J, with 20 bases in between. Per the germline V gene, CDR1 is SGHAT and CDR2 is FQNNGV. The CDR3 is made up of 15 amino acids. The chain's CDR3 is CASSKGRGPQFEAFF. The CDR3 DNA follows: TGTGCCAGCAGCAAAGGGCGGGGGCCCCAATTTGAAGCTTTCTTT.

Concerning this clone itself: Other DNA variants within this sample encode the same CDR3. This chain uses TRBV5-1 with TRBJ1-4; TRBD1 agrees at 9 bases. This CDR3 region has 15 residues. Per germline, CDR1 SGHRS and CDR2 YFSETQ. Trimming removed 0 bases from V and 5 bases from J; junction bases left unmatched: 2. The CDR3 coding sequence is TGCGCCAGCAGCTTGGCCGGGACAGGGAATGAAAAACTGTTTTTT. It encodes CASSLAGTGNEKLFF.

Worth noting for this clone: At one end, the junction sequence differs from germline, possibly due to a read error. The J gene is TRBJ2-7, the V gene TRBV2, with D unresolved. The CDR3 totals 12 residues. CDR1 is SNHLY, CDR2 FYNNEI, per germline. As DNA, the CDR3 is TGTGCCAGCAGGGTCGAGAGCTACGAGCAGTGCTTC. Its protein is CASRVESYEQCF. The full variable domain, rest sourced from reference TRBV2 and TRBJ2-7, is EPEVTQTPSHQVTQMGQEVILRCVPISNHLYFYWYRQILGQKVEFLVSFYNNEISEKSEIFDDQFSVERPDGSNFTLKIRSTKLEDSAMYFCASRVESYEQCFGPGTRLTVT.

This rearrangement joins TRBV7-9 to TRBJ2-5; no firm D call. Germline CDR1 reads SEHNR; CDR2 reads FQNEAQ (reference sequence). The CDR3 consists of 16 residues. V was clipped by 0 bases and J by 5 bases, with 16 bases between them. Here the CDR3 reads CASSLARTGMGETQYF. In DNA form, the CDR3 reads TGTGCCAGCAGCTTAGCCCGGACCGGCATGGGGGAGACCCAGTACTTC.

The V call is TRBV6-1, the J call TRBJ2-3; D ambiguous. This CDR3 is 11 amino acids long. Looked up from germline, CDR1 is MNHNS and CDR2 is SASEGT. Trimming shortened V by 10 bases and J by 2 bases, and 7 bases separated the two germline ends. The CDR3 nucleotides read TGTGCCACTCGGAACACAGATACGCAGTATTTT. This encodes CATRNTDTQYF.

The chain employs TRBV25-1 and TRBJ1-2; 7 bases match TRBD1. The CDR3 is made up of 14 amino acids. The germline CDR1 and CDR2 sequences are MGHDK and SYGVNS. V shed 3 bases, J shed 4 bases, and the junction held 5 bases outside the gene matches. CDR3 nucleotides: TGTGCCAGCAGTGACCCGGGACAGATCTATGGCTACACCTTC. Its translation is CASSDPGQIYGYTF.

The CDR3 loop reads CASPRGGGSYGYTF. CDR3 nucleotide sequence: TGTGCCAGCCCCCGGGGAGGGGGCTCCTATGGCTACACCTTC. J is TRBJ1-2 and V is TRBV19, with TRBD1 matching over 7 bases. This CDR3 region has 14 residues. The germline V gene has CDR1 LNHDA and CDR2 SQIVND (reference sequence). Losses at the gene ends were 9 bases for V and 4 bases for J; bases not matched to a gene: 11.

This clone has more than one count but fewer than ten. V is TRBV10-3 and J is TRBJ2-5; 10 bases fit TRBD2. This CDR3 is built from 15 residues. J lost 3 bases, V lost 2 bases, and 3 bases had no gene match. From germline, CDR1 is ENHRY and CDR2 SYGVKD. Written as DNA, the CDR3 is TGTGCCATCAGTGAGGGACTAGCGGCGGAAGAGACCCAGTACTTC. It is translated as CAISEGLAAEETQYF.

The genes are TRBV4-2 and TRBJ2-7, with D tentatively TRBD1 (5 bases). The CDR3 spans 14 residues. Trimming pared 0 bases from V and 2 bases from J, leaving 8 bases between. CDR1 and CDR2 (germline): LGHNA, YNFKEQ. The CDR3: CASSQDWGPYEQYF. The CDR3 DNA is TGTGCCAGCAGCCAAGATTGGGGCCCCTACGAGCAGTACTTC.

This chain joins TRBV6-5 and TRBJ1-2, with D possibly matching TRBD1 (5 bases). CDR1 MNHEY and CDR2 SVGAGI come from the germline V gene. The CDR3 length is 14 residues. Trimming pared 0 bases from V and 4 bases from J, leaving 9 bases between. CDR3 sequence: CASSYSGLTYGYTF. As DNA, the CDR3 is TGTGCCAGCAGTTACTCGGGGCTGACCTATGGCTACACCTTC.

The J gene is TRBJ2-7, the V gene TRBV5-1, with D tentatively TRBD1 (6 bases). Deletions cut 3 bases from V and 2 bases from J, with 15 bases between. CDR1 is SGHRS, CDR2 YFSETQ, per germline. CDR3 length: 15 residues. In DNA form, the CDR3 reads TGCGCCAGCAGCTCGGGGACACCCAACCCCTACGAGCAGTACTTC. It codes for CASSSGTPNPYEQYF.

The rearrangement uses TRBV28 and TRBJ2-7; TRBD1 matches at 9 bases. CDR1 and CDR2 from the germline V gene are MDHEN and SYDVKM. The CDR3 spans 14 residues. The V and J ends lost 3 bases and 2 bases, in that order; junction bases with no gene match: 2. CDR3 in amino acids: CASSFRDRAYEQYF. The CDR3 nucleotides read TGTGCCAGCAGTTTCCGGGACAGGGCCTACGAGCAGTACTTC.

This clone has more than one count but fewer than ten. The chain has TRBV5-4 and TRBJ1-2; tentatively, D is TRBD1 (6 bases). V dropped 4 bases and J dropped 4 bases, with 23 bases sitting between them. Germline-derived CDR1 and CDR2 are SGHNT and YYREEE (reference sequence). There are 17 residues in the CDR3. CDR3 DNA sequence: TGTGCCAGCAGCCCGATAAACCCCAGGGGAATAACCTATGGCTACACCTTC. Its translation is CASSPINPRGITYGYTF.

The chain has TRBV7-3 and TRBJ2-2; D possibly corresponds to TRBD2 (7 bases). Trimming removed 8 bases from V and 6 bases from J, with 16 bases in between. The CDR3 runs to 14 residues. Per germline, CDR1 SGHTA and CDR2 FQGTGA. The DNA of the CDR3 is TGTGCCAGCGGGGGGGCGTCGATCCCCGGGGAGCTGTTTTTT. It translates to CASGGASIPGELFF.

The chain recombines TRBV5-1 with TRBJ2-3; D unclear. The CDR3 extends over 15 amino acids. Germline CDR1 and CDR2: SGHRS and YFSETQ. V shed 2 bases and J shed 2 bases, with 12 bases lying between them. CDR3 in DNA: TGCGCCAGCAGCTTTCAGGAGTCGGTCACAGATACGCAGTATTTT. This gives the protein CASSFQESVTDTQYF.

This chain joins TRBV29-1 and TRBJ2-7; TRBD2 agrees at 8 bases. The germline gives CDR1 SQVTM, CDR2 ANQGSEA. The V gene end was trimmed by 5 bases and the J gene end by 7 bases; junction bases not matched to a gene: 16. The CDR3 has 15 residues. CDR3 residues: CSVYEKREFWKEQYF. DNA of the CDR3: TGCAGCGTTTATGAGAAGCGGGAGTTCTGGAAGGAGCAGTACTTC.

The chain couples TRBV2 to TRBJ2-1; possible D gene TRBD1, 6 bases. CDR1 is SNHLY, CDR2 FYNNEI, per germline. V was clipped by 6 bases and J by 6 bases, with 18 bases between them. The CDR3 sequence is 15 residues long. CDR3 sequence: CASSKTGPRFNEQFF. CDR3 DNA sequence: TGTGCCAGCAGCAAGACAGGTCCCCGCTTCAATGAGCAGTTCTTC.

In its sample, this clone was seen a few times. This chain connects TRBV29-1 to TRBJ2-3; 10 nucleotides match TRBD1. The CDR3 runs to 14 residues. The V gene's germline CDR1 is SQVTM and CDR2 ANQGSEA. V gave up 7 bases and J gave up 2 bases; unmatched junction bases: 6. The CDR3 protein is CSADGQGDTDTQYF. DNA for the CDR3: TGCAGCGCAGACGGACAGGGGGACACAGATACGCAGTATTTT.

This clone was detected only a few times. At the DNA level, this CDR3 is encoded by other sequences in the same sample as well. The chain links TRBV6-4 to TRBJ2-3; D is possibly TRBD2 (6 bases). CDR1 is MRHNA and CDR2 is SNTAGT in the germline V gene. CDR3 size: 15 residues. V was trimmed by 0 bases and J by 0 bases, leaving 7 bases between them. The DNA for the CDR3 is TGTGCCAGCAGTGACTCGGCGGGGAGCACAGATACGCAGTATTTT. Translated, it gives CASSDSAGSTDTQYF.

This chain uses TRBV9 with TRBJ2-5; 7 positions agree with TRBD1. In germline, CDR1 is SGDLS, CDR2 YYNGEE. J lost 3 bases, V lost 4 bases, and 9 bases had no gene match. This CDR3 has 15 amino acids. CDR3 sequence: CASSRPGTDKETQYF. The CDR3 DNA sequence: TGTGCCAGCAGCAGGCCCGGGACAGACAAAGAGACCCAGTACTTC.

This rearrangement joins TRBV5-1 to TRBJ2-1; 7 positions agree with TRBD2. J gave up 6 bases and V 5 bases, and 8 bases lay outside the gene matches. Germline loops: CDR1 SGHRS, CDR2 YFSETQ. CDR3 length: 14 residues. CDR3 bases: TGCGCCAGCAGAGTGACTAGCAGCATCAATGAGCAGTTCTTC. Translating gives CASRVTSSINEQFF.

This clone appeared a single time. This chain links TRBV7-2 with TRBJ2-3; D unresolved. The CDR3 is 13 amino acids. CDR1 is SGHTA and CDR2 is FQGNSA in the germline V gene. Trimming stripped 5 bases from V and 1 base from J, with 7 bases between. This CDR3 is CASSPLGTDTQYF. Written as DNA, the CDR3 is TGTGCCAGCAGCCCCCTTGGCACAGATACGCAGTATTTT.

The chain uses TRBV7-9 and TRBJ2-7; D not certain. CDR3 size: 14 residues. Trimming left V 2 bases short and J 2 bases short, with 10 bases between. Germline V gene data show CDR1 as SEHNR and CDR2 as FQNEAQ (reference sequence). The DNA of the CDR3 is TGTGCCAGCAGCTTATTGGGCAGCACCTACGAGCAGTACTTC. Its protein is CASSLLGSTYEQYF.

The chain uses TRBV19 and TRBJ2-2; TRBD2 matches at 9 bases. V lost 2 bases, J lost 6 bases, and 7 bases stayed unmatched. Germline CDR1 and CDR2: LNHDA and SQIVND (reference sequence). The CDR3 runs to 16 residues. CDR3 loop: CASSIRLAVKSGELFF. The CDR3 coding sequence is TGTGCCAGTAGTATAAGACTAGCGGTGAAATCCGGGGAGCTGTTTTTT.

This clone has a handful of counts. This chain joins TRBV29-1 and TRBJ1-1, with a tentative D call TRBD1 (5 bases). The germline V and J ends were trimmed by 4 bases and 3 bases, with 6 bases remaining between them. Germline values: CDR1 SQVTM, CDR2 ANQGSEA. The CDR3 is made up of 11 amino acids. CDR3 sequence reads: CSVGGDTEAFF. CDR3 nucleotide sequence: TGCAGCGTTGGGGGGGACACTGAAGCTTTCTTT.

This clone was seen just once. V usage is TRBV5-4 and J usage is TRBJ2-1; a weak D match, TRBD2 (6 bases). The CDR3 extends over 16 amino acids. Between the trimmed V and J ends, which lost 2 bases and 4 bases, there was a span of 16 bases. Germline CDR1 and CDR2: SGHNT and YYREEE (reference sequence). The CDR3 loop reads CASSFRPGSGYNEQFF. In nucleotides, the CDR3 is TGTGCCAGCAGCTTTAGGCCCGGGAGTGGGTACAATGAGCAGTTCTTC.

The genes are TRBV6-1 and TRBJ2-1, with 10 bases matching TRBD2. V shed 4 bases, J shed 7 bases, and the junction held 4 bases outside the gene matches. Germline CDR1 reads MNHNS; CDR2 reads SASEGT. This CDR3 contains 14 residues. CDR3 sequence (DNA): TGTGCCAGCAGTGGTAGCGGGAGGTTTAATGAGCAGTTCTTC. The encoded protein is CASSGSGRFNEQFF.